One sample yielded the 26 T cell receptor beta chains listed below, sequenced in a study of beta chain features in type 1 diabetes. The authors reverse transcribed all of the isolated RNA, so sequencing captured expressed TCRB transcripts. TCRdb's table, derived via immunoSEQ multiplex PCR, lists solely in-frame clones and lacks some. The table records 60,000 or so clones, about three fifths of them present only once. Sample: Tregs from blood. These receptors were obtained from a woman between 18 and 29 years old in good health.

The chain joins TRBV6-5 to TRBJ1-5, with a possible D match to TRBD1 (6 bases). V dropped 5 bases and J dropped 4 bases, with 12 bases sitting between them. Germline V gives CDR1 MNHEY, CDR2 SVGAGI. The length of the CDR3 is 14 residues. CDR3 protein: CASSTRQVNQPQHF. The CDR3 nucleotides read TGTGCCAGCAGTACCCGACAGGTGAATCAGCCCCAGCATTTT.

V usage is TRBV10-3 and J usage is TRBJ1-2; 9 bases match TRBD1. The germline V gene has CDR1 ENHRY and CDR2 SYGVKD. The CDR3 is made up of 13 amino acids. Trimming took 10 bases from V and 2 from J; bases not matched to a gene: 5. The CDR3 spells CASGDRANYGYTF. The DNA of the CDR3 is TGTGCCAGCGGGGACAGGGCAAACTATGGCTACACCTTC.

The chain employs TRBV5-4 and TRBJ1-1, with TRBD1 matching over 10 bases. The CDR3 sequence is 16 residues long. Trimming removed 4 bases from V and 4 bases from J; junction bases left unmatched: 10. The germline gives CDR1 SGHNT, CDR2 YYREEE (reference sequence). The CDR3 loop is CASSLPGQGRTTEAFF. Written as DNA, the CDR3 is TGTGCCAGCAGCCTTCCGGGACAGGGGAGGACCACTGAAGCTTTCTTT.

Turning to this clone: One end of the junction fails to match germline, which may point to a read error. The chain combines TRBV7-3 with TRBJ2-1, with TRBD2 matching over 8 bases. Germline lookup yields CDR1 SGHTA and CDR2 FQGTGA. CDR3 length: 15 amino acids. The CDR3 sequence is CASSLLAGSNNEQFF. The CDR3 region has the DNA TGTGCCAGCAGCTTACTAGCGGGCTCCAACAATGAGCAGTTCTTC.

The chain employs TRBV5-6 and TRBJ1-3; 7 bases fit TRBD1. With 2 bases clipped from V and 1 base from J, the junction kept 3 bases outside the gene matches. CDR1 SGHDT and CDR2 YYEEEE come from the germline V gene. This CDR3 region has 15 residues. This chain's CDR3 is CASSLLQGSGNTIYF. The CDR3 DNA reads as TGTGCCAGCAGCTTACTACAGGGGTCTGGAAACACCATATATTTT. Complete variable domain (other parts from reference TRBV5-6 and TRBJ1-3): DAGVTQSPTHLIKTRGQQVTLRCSPKSGHDTVSWYQQALGQGPQFIFQYYEEEERQRGNFPDRFSGHQFPNYSSELNVNALLLGDSALYLCASSLLQGSGNTIYFGEGSWLTVV.

The V gene is TRBV4-2, the J gene TRBJ2-3; no definite D call. V gave up 1 base and J gave up 0 bases, with 14 bases separating them. The V gene's germline CDR1 is LGHNA and CDR2 YNFKEQ. The CDR3 runs 17 residues. The DNA of the CDR3 is TGTGCCAGCAGCCAAGCCACATCGCGAGGAAGCACAGATACGCAGTATTTT. Its translation: CASSQATSRGSTDTQYF.

The chain couples TRBV19 to TRBJ1-6; TRBD1 is a possible D gene (6 bases). This CDR3 has 15 residues. Trimming pared 6 bases from V and 7 bases from J, leaving 16 bases between. The germline V gene encodes CDR1 LNHDA and CDR2 SQIVND (reference sequence). CDR3 sequence reads: CASSGPQGWNSPLHF. CDR3 nucleotide sequence: TGTGCCAGTAGCGGCCCCCAGGGGTGGAATTCACCCCTCCACTTT.

This clone was counted a single time. The genes are TRBV9 and TRBJ2-3; 7 bases map to TRBD2. Per germline, CDR1 SGDLS and CDR2 YYNGEE. Unmatched junction bases numbered 7, after V lost 0 bases and J lost 3 bases. This CDR3 spans 16 amino acids. The CDR3 DNA sequence: TGTGCCAGCAGCGTAGGGGGAGGGAGGGCTACAGATACGCAGTATTTT. Protein: CASSVGGGRATDTQYF.

A few counts support this clone. The chain uses TRBV10-3 and TRBJ1-1; TRBD1 agrees at 12 bases. The V segment lost 4 bases and the J segment 4 bases; nucleotides outside the gene matches: 4. This CDR3 has 15 amino acids. Germline CDR1 ENHRY, CDR2 SYGVKD. CDR3 residues: CAISGPGQGATEAFF. In DNA form, the CDR3 reads TGTGCCATCAGTGGACCGGGACAGGGGGCCACTGAAGCTTTCTTT.

The V call is TRBV15, the J call TRBJ1-6; no reliable D call. The germline gives CDR1 LNHNV, CDR2 YYDKDF (reference sequence). V lost 4 bases and J 3 bases, leaving 4 bases between the germline ends. The CDR3 extends over 13 amino acids. The CDR3 sequence: CATSNGYNSPLHF. The CDR3 DNA reads TGTGCCACCAGCAACGGCTATAATTCACCCCTCCACTTT.

There are a few counts of this clone. V gene TRBV11-2 combines with J gene TRBJ1-2; unclear D gene. This CDR3 is 14 amino acids long. Germline CDR1 SGHAT, CDR2 FQNNGV. Trimming took off 2 bases at V and 0 bases at J, with 7 bases between the two ends. CDR3 nucleotides: TGTGCCAGCAGCTTACAAGCTTCTAACTATGGCTACACCTTC. It codes for CASSLQASNYGYTF. The full variable domain, in which reference TRBV11-2 and TRBJ1-2 provide the parts outside the CDR3, is EAGVAQSPRYKIIEKRQSVAFWCNPISGHATLYWYQQILGQGPKLLIQFQNNGVVDDSQLPKDRFSAERLKGVDSTLKIQPAKLEDSAVYLCASSLQASNYGYTFGSGTRLTVV.

A few counts support this clone. This chain links TRBV29-1 with TRBJ2-7; TRBD1 aligns across 8 bases. In germline, CDR1 is SQVTM, CDR2 ANQGSEA. The CDR3 is 14 amino acids. V dropped 5 bases and J dropped 3; count of bases not matched to a gene: 9. DNA for the CDR3: TGCAGCGTTCCCCCGGGACAGGAGAACTACGAGCAGTACTTC. It codes for CSVPPGQENYEQYF.

The chain is built from TRBV5-1 and TRBJ1-1, with D possibly matching TRBD1 (6 bases). Per the germline V gene, CDR1 is SGHRS and CDR2 is YFSETQ. Trimming removed 4 bases at V and 2 bases at J, with 15 bases between. The CDR3 is made up of 15 amino acids. This CDR3 reads CASSLQGPHNTEAFF. In DNA form, the CDR3 reads TGCGCCAGCAGCCTCCAGGGGCCGCATAACACTGAAGCTTTCTTT.

This clone was observed a handful of times. The CDR3 region is CASSLGSGGAKNIQYF. The CDR3 DNA sequence: TGTGCCAGCAGCTTAGGGAGCGGGGGGGCCAAAAACATTCAGTACTTC. The chain is built from TRBV11-2 and TRBJ2-4; 9 bases map to TRBD2. The CDR3 has 16 residues. The V and J ends lost 1 base and 1 base, in that order; junction bases with no gene match: 2. Germline CDR1 reads SGHAT; CDR2 reads FQNNGV. Using reference TRBV11-2 and TRBJ2-4 for the parts outside the CDR3, the full variable domain is EAGVAQSPRYKIIEKRQSVAFWCNPISGHATLYWYQQILGQGPKLLIQFQNNGVVDDSQLPKDRFSAERLKGVDSTLKIQPAKLEDSAVYLCASSLGSGGAKNIQYFGAGTRLSVL.

The V call is TRBV6-5, the J call TRBJ2-2; no clear D gene. The ends were cut back, 1 base at V and 0 bases at J, with 6 bases in the middle. The V gene's germline CDR1 is MNHEY and CDR2 SVGAGI. The CDR3 loop spans 15 amino acids. CDR3 DNA sequence: TGTGCCAGCAGTTACTGGCGGTCGAACACCGGGGAGCTGTTTTTT. Its protein is CASSYWRSNTGELFF.

This chain connects TRBV4-2 to TRBJ1-3; a possible D gene is TRBD1 (6 bases). The germline V gene encodes CDR1 LGHNA and CDR2 YNFKEQ. The CDR3 has 15 amino acids. The V gene lost 2 bases and the J gene lost 3 bases, with 11 bases spanning the gap. The CDR3 sequence: CASSQTGPGGNTIYF. As DNA, the CDR3 is TGTGCCAGCAGCCAAACAGGGCCTGGTGGAAACACCATATATTTT.

The CDR3 is CASSDRAGGYTF. DNA for the CDR3: TGCGCCAGCAGCGACAGGGCGGGGGGCTACACCTTC. The chain joins TRBV5-1 to TRBJ1-2, with TRBD1 matching 7 bases. CDR1 and CDR2 (germline): SGHRS, YFSETQ. The CDR3 is 12 residues long. V shed 4 bases, J shed 8 bases, and the junction held 5 bases outside the gene matches.

The CDR3 is CASSTSGGNEQFF. The CDR3 nucleotides are TGTGCCAGCAGCACCTCCGGGGGCAATGAGCAGTTCTTC. The chain links TRBV5-4 to TRBJ2-1; D is perhaps TRBD2 (6 bases). The CDR3 runs 13 residues. Per the germline V gene, CDR1 is SGHNT and CDR2 is YYREEE (reference sequence). Trimming took 4 bases from V and 6 from J, leaving 11 bases between them.

The chain has TRBV6-1 and TRBJ2-7; TRBD1 might be the D (6 bases). CDR1 and CDR2 from the germline V gene are MNHNS and SASEGT. This CDR3 is 14 amino acids long. V was cut by 6 bases and J by 2 bases, with 14 bases left in between. CDR3 DNA: TGTGCCAGCAGCCGGACAGCTATCACCTACGAGCAGTACTTC. Translation gives CASSRTAITYEQYF.

This clone showed up just once. The chain employs TRBV10-3 and TRBJ1-1, with D perhaps matching TRBD1 (5 bases). Per germline, CDR1 ENHRY and CDR2 SYGVKD. The V gene lost 5 bases and the J gene lost 7 bases, with 14 bases spanning the gap. The CDR3 loop spans 13 amino acids. This CDR3 is CAISYSVGGEAFF. The DNA for the CDR3 is TGTGCCATCAGTTACTCCGTGGGGGGTGAAGCTTTCTTT.

V gene TRBV4-1 combines with J gene TRBJ2-1; D possibly corresponds to TRBD2 (5 bases). The V and J ends lost 0 bases and 6 bases respectively, with 9 bases between them. CDR3 length: 14 residues. The V gene's germline CDR1 is MGHRA and CDR2 YSYEKL. The CDR3 nucleotides are TGCGCCAGCAGCCAAGATATTAGCGTCAATGAGCAGTTCTTC. It encodes CASSQDISVNEQFF.

V usage is TRBV7-9 and J usage is TRBJ1-5; TRBD1 might be the D (5 bases). Trimming stripped 0 bases from V and 2 bases from J, with 14 bases between. Per germline, CDR1 SEHNR and CDR2 FQNEAQ (reference sequence). This CDR3 contains 17 residues. Written as DNA, the CDR3 is TGTGCCAGCAGCTTAGCGATGACAGAGGCGGGCAATCAGCCCCAGCATTTT. Translated, it gives CASSLAMTEAGNQPQHF.

This chain uses TRBV11-2 with TRBJ2-3; weak D call: TRBD2 (5 bases). The CDR3 has 17 residues. CDR1 SGHAT and CDR2 FQNNGV come from the germline V gene. Trimming removed 2 bases from V and 2 bases from J, with 17 bases in between. The CDR3 DNA follows: TGTGCCAGCAGCTTAAAAATTAGGACTTTCCTCACAGATACGCAGTATTTT. Protein sequence: CASSLKIRTFLTDTQYF.

This clone is medium-sized (0.01 to 0.1%) within its sample. The chain is built from TRBV12-5 and TRBJ2-7; 11 bases align to TRBD2. This CDR3 comprises 15 residues. The V gene end was trimmed by 2 bases and the J gene end by 2 bases; junction bases not matched to a gene: 2. CDR1 is LGHNT, CDR2 FRNRAP, per germline. As DNA, the CDR3 is TGTGCTAGTGGTTTGTCTAGCGGGGGGCCCTACGAGCAGTACTTC. Translated: CASGLSSGGPYEQYF.

The chain has TRBV29-1 and TRBJ1-1; D uncertain. Germline loops: CDR1 SQVTM, CDR2 ANQGSEA. The CDR3 extends over 13 amino acids. The CDR3 sequence: CSVASTTNTEAFF. The CDR3 coding sequence is TGCAGTGTAGCGTCTACAACTAACACTGAAGCTTTCTTT.

This rearrangement joins TRBV20-1 to TRBJ1-2, with D possibly matching TRBD1 (6 bases). Trimming left V 6 bases short and J 6 bases short, with 11 bases between. Germline lookup yields CDR1 DFQATT and CDR2 SNEGSKA (reference sequence). The CDR3 consists of 11 residues. The CDR3 DNA follows: TGCAGTGCGGTGGGGGCGAATGGCTACACCTTC. It encodes CSAVGANGYTF.